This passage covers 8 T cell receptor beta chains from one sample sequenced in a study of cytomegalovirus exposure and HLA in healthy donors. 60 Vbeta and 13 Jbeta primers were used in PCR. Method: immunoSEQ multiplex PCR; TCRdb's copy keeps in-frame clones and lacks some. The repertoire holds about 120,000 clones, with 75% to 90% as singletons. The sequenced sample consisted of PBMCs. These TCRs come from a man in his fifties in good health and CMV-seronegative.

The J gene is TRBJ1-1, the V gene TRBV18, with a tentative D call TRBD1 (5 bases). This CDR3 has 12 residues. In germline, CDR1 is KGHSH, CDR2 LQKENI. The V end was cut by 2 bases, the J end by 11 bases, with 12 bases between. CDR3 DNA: TGTGCCAGCTCACCAAGGGGAGCGGGGGCTTTCTTT. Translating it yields CASSPRGAGAFF.

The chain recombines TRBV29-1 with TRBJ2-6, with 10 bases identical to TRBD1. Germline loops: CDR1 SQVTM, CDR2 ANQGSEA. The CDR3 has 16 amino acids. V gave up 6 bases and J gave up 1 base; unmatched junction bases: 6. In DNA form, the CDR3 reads TGCAGCGTCGAGGACAGGGGGAAGTCTGGGGCCAACGTCCTGACTTTC. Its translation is CSVEDRGKSGANVLTF.

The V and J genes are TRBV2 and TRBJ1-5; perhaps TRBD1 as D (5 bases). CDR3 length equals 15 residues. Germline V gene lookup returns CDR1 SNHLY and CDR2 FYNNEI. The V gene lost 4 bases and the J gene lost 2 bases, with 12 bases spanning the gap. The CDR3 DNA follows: TGTGCCAGCAGTGCGGGGGGGGGAGGCAATCAGCCCCAGCATTTT. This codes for CASSAGGGGNQPQHF.

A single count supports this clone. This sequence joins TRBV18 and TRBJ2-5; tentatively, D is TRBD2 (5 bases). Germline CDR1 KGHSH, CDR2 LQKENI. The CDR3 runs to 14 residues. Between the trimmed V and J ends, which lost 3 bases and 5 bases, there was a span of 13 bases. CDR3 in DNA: TGTGCCAGCTCACCCCTTGGCTCGGGGGAGACCCAGTACTTC. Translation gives CASSPLGSGETQYF.

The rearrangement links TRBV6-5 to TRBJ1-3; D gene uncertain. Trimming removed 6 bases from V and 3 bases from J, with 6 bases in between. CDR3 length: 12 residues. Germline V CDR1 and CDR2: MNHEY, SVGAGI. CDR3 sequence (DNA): TGTGCCAGCAGGGCAGTTGGAAACACCATATATTTT. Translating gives CASRAVGNTIYF.

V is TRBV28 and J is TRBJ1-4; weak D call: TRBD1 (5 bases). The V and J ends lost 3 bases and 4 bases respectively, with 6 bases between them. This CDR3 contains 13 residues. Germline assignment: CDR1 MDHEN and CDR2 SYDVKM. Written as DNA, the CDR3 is TGTGCCAGCAGTTTGGGGGGTAATGAAAAACTGTTTTTT. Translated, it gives CASSLGGNEKLFF.

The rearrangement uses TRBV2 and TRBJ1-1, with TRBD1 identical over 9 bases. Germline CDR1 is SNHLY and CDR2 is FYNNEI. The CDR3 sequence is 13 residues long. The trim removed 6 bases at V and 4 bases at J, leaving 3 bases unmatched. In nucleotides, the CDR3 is TGTGCCAGCAGAGTGACAGGGGGCACTGAAGCTTTCTTT. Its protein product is CASRVTGGTEAFF.

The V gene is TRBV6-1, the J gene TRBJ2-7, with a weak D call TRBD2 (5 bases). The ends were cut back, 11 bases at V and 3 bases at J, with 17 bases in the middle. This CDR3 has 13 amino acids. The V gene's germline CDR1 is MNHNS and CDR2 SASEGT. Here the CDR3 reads CASRELGVYEQYF. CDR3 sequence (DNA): TGTGCCTCCCGAGAGTTGGGAGTCTACGAGCAGTACTTC.